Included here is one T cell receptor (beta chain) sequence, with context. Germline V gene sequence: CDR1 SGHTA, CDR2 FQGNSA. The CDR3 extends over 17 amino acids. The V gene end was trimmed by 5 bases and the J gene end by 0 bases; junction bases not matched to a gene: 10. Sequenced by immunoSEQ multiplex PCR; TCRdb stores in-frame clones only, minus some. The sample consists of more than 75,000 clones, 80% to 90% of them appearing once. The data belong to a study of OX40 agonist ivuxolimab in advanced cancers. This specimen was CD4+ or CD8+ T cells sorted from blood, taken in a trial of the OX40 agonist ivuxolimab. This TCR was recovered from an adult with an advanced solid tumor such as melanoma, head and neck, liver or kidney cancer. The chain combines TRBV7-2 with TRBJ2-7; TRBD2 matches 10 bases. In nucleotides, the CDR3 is TGTGCCAGCAGCCCGGACTCTAGCGGGGGAAACTCCTACGAGCAGTACTTC. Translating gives CASSPDSSGGNSYEQYF.